The 9 T cell receptor beta chains below all came from one sample that was sequenced in a study of cytomegalovirus exposure and HLA in healthy donors. Researchers ran the PCR with 60 Vbeta and 13 Jbeta primers. Using immunoSEQ multiplex PCR, the repertoire was profiled, and TCRdb retains in-frame clones only, with some absent. The sample records 35,000 to 50,000 clones, 81% being singletons. Sequencing was performed on PBMCs. All receptors derive from a man over 45 in good health and CMV-seronegative.

The chain joins TRBV7-2 to TRBJ2-2; D possibly corresponds to TRBD2 (7 bases). Trimming shortened V by 7 bases and J by 6 bases, and 24 bases separated the two germline ends. The germline V gene encodes CDR1 SGHTA and CDR2 FQGNSA. The CDR3 covers 17 residues. The CDR3 sequence is CASTVGGGVEISGELFF. Here the CDR3 DNA reads TGTGCCAGCACCGTAGGGGGGGGCGTAGAAATATCCGGGGAGCTGTTTTTT.

This chain uses TRBV7-2 with TRBJ1-2; 8 nucleotides line up with TRBD1. Germline CDR1 SGHTA, CDR2 FQGNSA. With 5 bases clipped from V and 6 bases from J, the junction kept 8 bases outside the gene matches. There are 14 residues in the CDR3. CDR3 protein: CASSGRQGNHGYTF. CDR3 bases: TGTGCCAGCAGCGGCAGACAGGGGAACCATGGCTACACCTTC.

The genes are TRBV5-4 and TRBJ1-2; a possible D gene is TRBD1 (5 bases). Trimming took 0 bases from V and 4 from J, leaving 7 bases between them. Germline V lookup: CDR1 SGHNT, CDR2 YYREEE (reference sequence). The CDR3 runs 13 residues. DNA for the CDR3: TGTGCCAGCAGCTTGGGTGGGGCCTATGGCTACACCTTC. Translating gives CASSLGGAYGYTF.

On this clone itself: Different DNA sequences within this sample yield the same CDR3. The chain combines TRBV30 with TRBJ2-5; tentatively, D is TRBD2 (7 bases). From germline, CDR1 is GTSNPN and CDR2 SVGIG (reference sequence). V shed 3 bases and J shed 7 bases, with 21 bases lying between them. This CDR3 contains 15 residues. CDR3 in DNA: TGTGCCTGGAGGGCCGGGACGGGGGGCCTCGGGACCCAGTACTTC. Translated: CAWRAGTGGLGTQYF.

The V gene is TRBV1, the J gene TRBJ2-5; the D call of TRBD2 is as the table states it, not checked on the DNA. TRBV1 is designated a pseudogene. The CDR3 sequence is 18 residues long. As DNA, the CDR3 is TGCACCAGCAGCCAAGAACCACTAGCGGGCGCGTGGCAAGAGACCCAGTACTTC. This encodes CTSSQEPLAGAWQETQYF.

The V call is TRBV4-3, the J call TRBJ2-7; 13 bases are shared with TRBD2. Germline V gene data show CDR1 as LGHNA and CDR2 as YSLEER. The CDR3 covers 18 residues. With 0 bases clipped from V and 0 bases from J, the junction kept 5 bases outside the gene matches. This CDR3 is CASSQEILAGGSSYEQYF. DNA for the CDR3: TGCGCCAGCAGCCAAGAAATACTAGCGGGAGGGAGCTCCTACGAGCAGTACTTC.

In its sample, this clone was seen once. The chain joins TRBV4-3 to TRBJ1-5; D unresolved. Germline V lookup: CDR1 LGHNA, CDR2 YSLEER. The CDR3 is made up of 16 amino acids. V lost 0 bases and J 4 bases, leaving 13 bases between the germline ends. CDR3 amino acids: CASSQDVTGMNQPQHF. As DNA, the CDR3 is TGCGCCAGCAGCCAAGATGTGACGGGAATGAATCAGCCCCAGCATTTT.

CDR3 amino acids: CSVSGQGRANTEAFF. The CDR3, as DNA: TGCAGCGTTTCCGGACAGGGTAGGGCGAACACTGAAGCTTTCTTT. V usage is TRBV29-1 and J usage is TRBJ1-1; 8 bases fit TRBD1. V lost 5 bases, J lost 1 base, and 9 bases stayed unmatched. In germline, CDR1 is SQVTM, CDR2 ANQGSEA. This CDR3 contains 15 residues.

The rearrangement links TRBV10-1 to TRBJ2-7; the match to TRBD2 covers 7 bases. This CDR3 is built from 16 residues. The germline V gene encodes CDR1 WNHNN and CDR2 SYGVQD (reference sequence). V lost 2 bases and J lost 4; bases outside the gene matches: 11. The DNA of the CDR3 is TGCGCCAGCAGTGAGCCTTGGGCTGGGGGGGGATACGAGCAGTACTTC. Residues: CASSEPWAGGGYEQYF.